One sample yielded the 26 T cell receptor beta chains listed below, sequenced in a study of Ad26.COV2.S vaccination and SARS-CoV-2 variants. Generated by immunoSEQ multiplex PCR, the TCRdb table keeps only in-frame clones and is missing some. Of approximately 420,000 clones detected, approximately 91% appear once; the ten largest clones hold 3.5%. Documented treatment: some 20 received Ad26.COV2.S at low or high dose, single or two shots; 5 received placebo; per-sample allocation not given. The study sampled participants on day 63 after the first vaccine or placebo injection. The sequences come from peripheral blood, collected in a trial of Ad26.COV2.S vaccine versus placebo. The receptors originated from a person aged 18-65 years who received the Ad26.COV2.S COVID-19 vaccine or a placebo.

This rearrangement joins TRBV6-5 to TRBJ1-5, with D unresolved. Germline CDR1 and CDR2: MNHEY and SVGAGI. V was clipped by 7 bases and J by 6 bases, with 7 bases between them. This CDR3 contains 11 residues. The CDR3 protein is CASKGSQPQHF. The CDR3 region has the DNA TGTGCCAGCAAAGGGAGTCAGCCCCAGCATTTT.

The gene calls are TRBV7-2 and TRBJ2-5, with TRBD1 matching over 10 bases. This CDR3 is built from 16 residues. Trimming took 5 bases from V and 8 from J; bases not matched to a gene: 14. CDR1 SGHTA and CDR2 FQGNSA come from the germline V gene. The CDR3 DNA sequence: TGTGCCAGCAGCGAATCTCGGACAGGGGGGCCGAGCACCCAGTACTTC. Protein: CASSESRTGGPSTQYF.

The V and J genes are TRBV3-1 (or the pseudogene TRBV3-2) and TRBJ2-5; 7 bases map to TRBD1. Trimming at V came to 2 bases and at J to 4 bases, leaving 10 bases not matched to a gene. CDR1 and CDR2 (germline): LGHDT, YNNKEL (reference sequence). This CDR3 spans 16 amino acids. The CDR3, as DNA: TGTGCCAGCAGCCAACAGACAGGGATGCTCCGAGAGACCCAGTACTTC. Its translation is CASSQQTGMLRETQYF.

Note on this clone: A read error may produce the germline difference seen at one junction end. This chain uses TRBV10-3 with TRBJ2-3, with a possible D match to TRBD1 (5 bases). From germline, CDR1 is ENHRY and CDR2 SYGVKD. The CDR3 contains 12 residues. The CDR3 loop reads CAISESTGTQYF. CDR3 nucleotides: TGTGCCATCAGTGAGTCTACAGGTACGCAGTATTTT.

The chain has TRBV6-5 and TRBJ1-6; tentatively, D is TRBD1 (6 bases). The V gene's germline CDR1 is MNHEY and CDR2 SVGAGI. The V gene lost 4 bases and the J gene lost 10 bases, with 11 bases spanning the gap. This CDR3 spans 13 amino acids. CDR3 bases: TGTGCCAGCAGTTTTCCCGGGGGCTCACCCCTCCACTTT. As protein: CASSFPGGSPLHF.

The chain carries TRBV3-1 (or the pseudogene TRBV3-2) and TRBJ2-7, with D hard to call. Germline CDR1 and CDR2: LGHDT and YNNKEL (reference sequence). The length of the CDR3 is 13 residues. Trimming took off 4 bases at V and 7 bases at J, with 14 bases between the two ends. The CDR3 region is CASSPLAGAEQYF. CDR3 DNA sequence: TGTGCCAGCAGCCCCCTGGCCGGTGCAGAGCAGTACTTC.

This clone has just one count. The chain is built from TRBV19 and TRBJ1-1; D might be TRBD1 (6 bases). The V gene's germline CDR1 is LNHDA and CDR2 SQIVND (reference sequence). The V end was cut by 4 bases, the J end by 1 base, with 16 bases between. CDR3 length: 16 residues. CDR3 loop: CASSKYPGQPNTEAFF. The CDR3 DNA reads as TGTGCCAGTAGTAAATATCCGGGACAACCGAACACTGAAGCTTTCTTT.

The chain employs TRBV28 and TRBJ1-2; D perhaps matches TRBD1 (5 bases). This CDR3 has 15 residues. With 4 bases removed from V and 3 bases from J, the gap between germline ends came to 15 bases. CDR1 is MDHEN, CDR2 SYDVKM, per germline. The CDR3 DNA is TGTGCCAGCAGTTCCCTCCGGGGCCCCCACTATGGCTACACCTTC. It is translated as CASSSLRGPHYGYTF.

This clone was seen once. The chain has TRBV27 and TRBJ2-1, with D unclear. There are 14 residues in the CDR3. V was clipped by 2 bases and J by 1 base, with 6 bases between them. Germline V gene data show CDR1 as MNHEY and CDR2 as SMNVEV (reference sequence). The CDR3 DNA sequence: TGTGCCAGCAGTTTAGTACCATCCTACAATGAGCAGTTCTTC. This sequence encodes CASSLVPSYNEQFF.

The rearrangement joins TRBV19 to TRBJ1-5; 9 bases fit TRBD1. V dropped 1 base and J dropped 7; count of bases not matched to a gene: 8. There are 16 residues in the CDR3. Germline loops: CDR1 LNHDA, CDR2 SQIVND (reference sequence). CDR3 DNA sequence: TGTGCCAGTAGTATAGGGGGGACAGGGAACGGGCAGCCCCAGCATTTT. It codes for CASSIGGTGNGQPQHF. Drawing the rest from reference TRBV19 and TRBJ1-5, the complete variable domain is DGGITQSPKYLFRKEGQNVTLSCEQNLNHDAMYWYRQDPGQGLRLIYYSQIVNDFQKGDIAEGYSVSREKKESFPLTVTSAQKNPTAFYLCASSIGGTGNGQPQHFGDGTRLSIL.

This sequence joins TRBV9 and TRBJ2-7, with a tentative D call TRBD1 (6 bases). Between the trimmed V and J ends, which lost 3 bases and 0 bases, there was a span of 13 bases. This CDR3 comprises 15 residues. The germline gives CDR1 SGDLS, CDR2 YYNGEE. The CDR3 DNA reads as TGTGCCAGCAGCGCATACACAGGGACCTCCTACGAGCAGTACTTC. It yields the protein CASSAYTGTSYEQYF.

The rearrangement links TRBV2 to TRBJ1-4, with D tentatively TRBD1 (5 bases). Germline-derived CDR1 and CDR2 are SNHLY and FYNNEI. Trimming took 2 bases from V and 7 from J, leaving 14 bases between them. The CDR3 has 15 residues. In nucleotides, the CDR3 is TGTGCCAGCAGTGAATTCGGGGCGCCGGGTGAAAAACTGTTTTTT. Translation: CASSEFGAPGEKLFF.

The gene calls are TRBV20-1 and TRBJ2-7; D ambiguous. From germline, CDR1 is DFQATT and CDR2 SNEGSKA (reference sequence). The CDR3 is 11 residues long. V was pared by 1 base and J by 2 bases, with 3 bases between. DNA for the CDR3: TGCAGTGCTAGAGTGACCTACGAGCAGTACTTC. Encoded protein: CSARVTYEQYF.

DNA for the CDR3: TGCGCCAGCAGCTTGGCAGTGGACTATGGCTACACCTTC. Translation: CASSLAVDYGYTF. The chain employs TRBV5-1 and TRBJ1-2; D remains unclear. The CDR3 loop spans 13 amino acids. The V gene lost 0 bases and the J gene lost 3 bases, with 6 bases spanning the gap. The germline gives CDR1 SGHRS, CDR2 YFSETQ.

The V and J genes are TRBV9 and TRBJ1-3; unclear D gene. The V gene lost 3 bases and the J gene lost 4 bases, with 8 bases spanning the gap. CDR1 and CDR2 from the germline V gene are SGDLS and YYNGEE. This CDR3 region has 13 residues. CDR3 region: CASSEAPGNTIYF. The CDR3 DNA reads TGTGCCAGCAGCGAGGCGCCAGGAAACACCATATATTTT.

This clone was observed once. The CDR3, as DNA: TGTGCCAGCAGTTACTCGTCAGAGGGGGGGGTGGATGAGCAGTTCTTC. Translated, it gives CASSYSSEGGVDEQFF. This sequence joins TRBV6-2 or TRBV6-3 and TRBJ2-1, with D maybe TRBD2 (7 bases). CDR3 size: 16 residues. V shed 0 bases and J shed 8 bases, with 17 bases lying between them. Looked up from germline, CDR1 is MNHEY and CDR2 is SVGEGT.

This chain joins TRBV7-9 and TRBJ1-4, with D unclear. Trimming removed 1 base at V and 5 bases at J, with 8 bases between. The CDR3 spans 14 residues. The germline gives CDR1 SEHNR, CDR2 FQNEAQ (reference sequence). CDR3 bases: TGTGCCAGCAGCTTAGTTTCCAGGAATGAAAAACTGTTTTTT. It encodes CASSLVSRNEKLFF.

This clone appeared a few times. The V and J genes are TRBV20-1 and TRBJ1-2, with a weak D call TRBD1 (5 bases). Trimming left V 6 bases short and J 6 bases short, with 8 bases between. Germline loops: CDR1 DFQATT, CDR2 SNEGSKA (reference sequence). The CDR3 is made up of 10 amino acids. The DNA of the CDR3 is TGCAGTGCGGGGACGGATGGCTACACCTTC. Its protein is CSAGTDGYTF.

This chain joins TRBV7-9 and TRBJ1-2; 8 nucleotides match TRBD1. The CDR3 spans 14 residues. The V and J ends lost 1 base and 7 bases, in that order; junction bases with no gene match: 5. CDR1 is SEHNR, CDR2 FQNEAQ, per germline (reference sequence). The CDR3 spells CASSLETGVAGYTF. The CDR3 nucleotides are TGTGCCAGCAGCTTAGAGACAGGGGTTGCTGGCTACACCTTC.

This clone was seen only a few times. The V and J genes are TRBV7-2 and TRBJ2-2; 8 bases align to TRBD2. There are 17 residues in the CDR3. Per germline, CDR1 SGHTA and CDR2 FQGNSA. The V gene end was trimmed by 4 bases and the J gene end by 4 bases; junction bases not matched to a gene: 11. The CDR3, as DNA: TGTGCCAGCAGCTCTTGGACTAGCCGGGGTTTCACCGGGGAGCTGTTTTTT. Its protein product is CASSSWTSRGFTGELFF.

The chain has TRBV2 and TRBJ1-2; no definite D call. The length of the CDR3 is 14 residues. Looked up from germline, CDR1 is SNHLY and CDR2 is FYNNEI. Trimming pared 5 bases from V and 4 bases from J, leaving 14 bases between. The CDR3 DNA reads as TGTGCCAGCAGTCGGACTGCAAATCTCTATGGCTACACCTTC. This translates into CASSRTANLYGYTF.

V and J are TRBV7-8 and TRBJ2-5; 8 bases agree with TRBD1. J was trimmed by 4 bases and V by 2 bases; bases with no gene match: 9. The CDR3 has 16 amino acids. Germline values: CDR1 SGHVS, CDR2 FQNEAQ. The CDR3 protein is CASSLQTGVWGETQYF. The CDR3 DNA reads TGTGCCAGCAGCTTACAGACAGGGGTGTGGGGAGAGACCCAGTACTTC. The entire variable domain, with the rest obtained from reference TRBV7-8 and TRBJ2-5, is as follows: GAGVSQSPRYKVAKRGQDVALRCDPISGHVSLFWYQQALGQGPEFLTYFQNEAQLDKSGLPSDRFFAERPEGSVSTLKIQRTQQEDSAVYLCASSLQTGVWGETQYFGPGTRLLVL.

The rearrangement uses TRBV5-4 and TRBJ2-7; 7 bases are a match to TRBD1. Germline trimming cut 4 bases from V and 3 bases from J; bases unmatched to any gene: 10. This CDR3 region has 15 residues. CDR1 is SGHNT and CDR2 is YYREEE in the germline V gene (reference sequence). The chain's CDR3 is CASSPGRQGVYEQYF. DNA for the CDR3: TGTGCCAGCAGCCCGGGACGTCAGGGGGTCTACGAGCAGTACTTC. The full variable domain, its missing parts supplied by reference TRBV5-4 and TRBJ2-7, is ETGVTQSPTHLIKTRGQQVTLRCSSQSGHNTVSWYQQALGQGPQFIFQYYREEENGRGNFPPRFSGLQFPNYSSELNVNALELDDSALYLCASSPGRQGVYEQYFGPGTRLTVT.

The V and J genes are TRBV21-1 and TRBJ1-2; TRBD1, as called in the table, went unchecked against the DNA. TRBV21-1 represents a pseudogene. The CDR3 is 15 amino acids. For the CDR3, the DNA is TGTGCCAGCAGCCCCAAGGAGACAGCGACGGAGGGCTACACCTTC. Residues: CASSPKETATEGYTF.

The chain uses TRBV12-3 or TRBV12-4 and TRBJ2-3; a possible D gene is TRBD2 (5 bases). CDR3 length: 12 residues. Trimming cost V 3 bases and J 5 bases, with 6 bases left between them. CDR3 region: CASSFEGDTQYF. The CDR3 DNA follows: TGTGCCAGCAGTTTTGAGGGAGATACGCAGTATTTT.

This clone showed up just once. The chain recombines TRBV24-1 with TRBJ1-5; 12 bases map to TRBD1. From germline, CDR1 is KGHDR and CDR2 SFDVKD. Germline trimming cut 7 bases from V and 7 bases from J; bases unmatched to any gene: 4. This CDR3 comprises 14 residues. The CDR3 DNA follows: TGTGCCACCAGCGGGACAGGGGGCGGGCAGCCCCAGCATTTT. It specifies CATSGTGGGQPQHF.